This record covers a single TCR beta chain. At least ten counts were recorded for this clonotype. What antigen it recognizes has not been identified. Base qualities are missing; no much larger clone stands one base away. The data were obtained in a study of identical twins listed by TCRdb under 2016. As for the study more broadly: To test whether fetal clonotypes persist, this study deep-sequenced TCR alpha and beta repertoires from monozygotic twins, from unrelated adults of various ages, and from cord blood. To rule out contamination, replicate twin experiments were performed at different times with different library preparation protocols. The full study reports these points: Because the same donors could not be followed over many years, the conclusions relied on cross-sectional statistical analysis. Fewer insertions were carried by abundant cord blood beta clonotypes; a weaker similar trend was observed in young adult naive repertoires, while no such trend was observed in memory repertoires. Compared with coincidental sharing between unrelated individuals, an excess of low generation-probability sequences was observed among out-of-frame TCR alpha sequences shared between twins. The excess sharing between twins in beta out-of-frame sequences was weaker because fewer shared sequences reduced the signal-to-noise ratio. Zero-insertion analyses could be partly confounded by invariant T cells such as MAIT and iNKT, although diverse VJ usage argued against such confounding for most clonotypes. Recombination models systematically underestimated out-of-frame TCR alpha sharing in monozygotic twins but agreed with sharing between unrelated individuals.

All donors were healthy Caucasians. Three unrelated non-twin adults were also sequenced: a male aged 18 to 30, a male aged 50 to 60 and a female aged 50 to 60. Miltenyi CD45RO+ enrichment and human naive T-cell isolation kits were used to isolate memory (CD45RO+) and naive T cells from PBMC. Library construction relied on 5' RACE. For sequencing, an Illumina HiSeq 2000 was employed. A universal primer binding site was introduced by template switching, and a unique molecular identifier was present in the final cDNA, enabling accurate counting of TCR cDNA molecules. Specific primers in the conserved constant-segment region were used to synthesize first-strand cDNA for the TCR alpha and beta chains. To control for contamination, every cDNA library carried two barcodes: a SMART-Mk sample barcode plus Illumina barcodes. Two successive PCR steps introduced TruSeq adapter sequences along with Illumina sample barcodes. The Illumina HiSeq platform was used with custom primers to sequence TCR alpha and beta cDNA libraries. The study's processing was this. MiGEC was used to process raw reads and extract unique molecular identifiers, and MiXCR was used to find CDR3 positions. For each individual, recombination models were inferred using an EM algorithm with the repgenHMM and IGoR tools. The analysis of shared clonotypes was done with the tcR package in R, with sharing normalized by the product of cloneset sizes. To study raw recombination without the effects of thymic and clonal selection, out-of-frame nonproductive sequences were analyzed. The public sequencing data were trimmed at Q25 with fastp and processed into clonotypes with MiXCR by TCRdb, which kept only in-frame beta chains. Identical CDR3 proteins give one entry, which carries the most common genes and DNA. Clone size and V and J calls follow TCRdb, not the original study. This sample holds roughly 690,000 distinct CDR3 sequences; 5.5% to 7.5% were observed only once. The top ten clonotypes cover around 1.9% of the sample.

The sequence was collected from a man between 18 and 29 years old in good health. Sequenced sample: naive T cells sorted from blood. The cell subset or site label corresponds to: cells isolated with a human naive T-cell isolation kit.

The DNA reads as follows: TGTGCCAGCAGCTCTACTAGCGGGAGGGCAGATACGCAGTATTTT. This gives the protein CASSSTSGRADTQYF. This chain joins TRBV7-2 to TRBJ2-3; 13 junctional bases match TRBD2. According to the germline V gene, CDR1 reads SGHTA and CDR2 reads FQGNSA. V lost 4 bases and J lost 4 bases, and the count of bases not matched to a germline gene is 2. The CDR3 measures 15 amino acids from cysteine to phenylalanine. Just the 45-base CDR3 DNA is kept, in frame starting at base 1.